The clone carrying this T cell receptor (beta chain) has more than one count but fewer than ten. This entry comes from a study of identical twins. Trimming took 1 base from V and 5 from J, leaving 13 bases between them. This CDR3 is 14 amino acids long. Germline lookup yields CDR1 SGHRS and CDR2 YFSETQ. From the 5' RACE reads, TCRdb called clonotypes with MiXCR, one entry per CDR3 protein. Among approximately 410,000 distinct CDR3 sequences, roughly 18% were seen once, and the ten largest hold roughly an eighth. Sequenced input: naive T cells sorted from blood. This TCR was sampled from a man between 50 and 59 years old in good health. The gene calls are TRBV5-1 and TRBJ2-7; no firm D call. As DNA, the CDR3 is TGCGCCAGCAGCTTGTGGGAAAATGGGAACGAGCAGTACTTC. Amino acid sequence: CASSLWENGNEQYF.